This T cell receptor (beta chain) was identified in a study of T cells after yellow fever vaccination. Study-wide results and caveats: Of the clonotypes, a small share occurred in both CD4 and CD8 compartments.

This clonotype has more than one count but fewer than ten. Its antigen remains unidentified. Production of TCR cDNA was by 5'RACE template switching, which also added a universal primer site and UMIs. TCRdb recomputed calls from the 5' RACE reads with MiXCR, one row per CDR3 protein. The sample includes approximately 550,000 distinct CDR3 sequences, under 25% of them seen just once. Germline V lookup: CDR1 DFQATT, CDR2 SNEGSKA (reference sequence). V gave up 6 bases and J gave up 3 bases; unmatched junction bases: 10. The CDR3 loop spans 14 amino acids. Sample: PBMCs, taken 15 days after the yellow fever booster vaccination. V gene TRBV20-1 combines with J gene TRBJ2-7; 8 nucleotides agree with TRBD1. The TCR was taken from a young man who received the YFV17D yellow fever vaccine. The CDR3 protein is CSADPVGQDYEQYF. The CDR3 region has the DNA TGCAGTGCAGACCCAGTGGGACAGGACTACGAGCAGTACTTC.